These 9 T cell receptor beta chains were sequenced from one sample in a study of T cells in Graves' hyperthyroidism and ophthalmopathy. The CDR3 regions of TCR beta were amplified from RNA transcripts. Carried out on the TCR CDR3, a first-round RT-PCR used the HTBI primer set. One entry per CDR3 protein results from TCRdb running MiXCR on the multiplex PCR reads. The sample includes approximately 700,000 distinct CDR3 sequences, just under 45% of them seen just once. The sample comprised peripheral blood or thyroid tissue (not recorded which). Receptors were obtained from an adult man with Graves' disease, either hyperthyroidism or ophthalmopathy (not recorded which).

This clonotype was seen a single time. V is TRBV7-2 and J is TRBJ2-3; 11 nucleotides match TRBD2. V lost 1 base and J lost 2; bases outside the gene matches: 2. This CDR3 is built from 16 residues. The V gene's germline CDR1 is SGHTA and CDR2 FQGNSA. The CDR3 reads CASSLELAGATDTQYF. Here the CDR3 DNA reads TGTGCCAGCAGCTTAGAACTAGCGGGGGCCACAGATACGCAGTATTTT.

The J gene is TRBJ1-2, the V gene TRBV15, with 7 positions matching TRBD1. Per germline, CDR1 LNHNV and CDR2 YYDKDF (reference sequence). The CDR3 is 16 amino acids. Trimming at V came to 7 bases and at J to 5 bases, leaving 16 bases not matched to a gene. This chain's CDR3 is CATNTGTAAGIYGYTF. The CDR3 nucleotides read TGTGCCACCAACACCGGGACAGCCGCCGGAATATATGGCTACACCTTC.

This clonotype was recorded at least ten times. The chain has TRBV10-3 and TRBJ1-2; D is undetermined. Trimming stripped 0 bases from V and 2 bases from J, with 4 bases between. CDR1 and CDR2 (germline): ENHRY, SYGVKD. CDR3 size: 13 residues. CDR3 amino acids: CAISESDNYGYTF. Here the CDR3 DNA reads TGTGCCATCAGTGAGTCGGACAACTATGGCTACACCTTC.

The chain recombines TRBV5-5 with TRBJ2-5; 8 bases map to TRBD1. Looked up from germline, CDR1 is SGHKS and CDR2 is YYEKEE (reference sequence). V was pared by 5 bases and J by 7 bases, with 10 bases of the junction left unmatched. This CDR3 region has 14 residues. The CDR3, as DNA: TGTGCCAGCAGACGGGGACAGGTCTTCGGGACCCAGTACTTC. Translation gives CASRRGQVFGTQYF.

This clonotype was observed many times. The J gene is TRBJ1-2, the V gene TRBV14; no clear D gene. Germline V CDR1 and CDR2: SGHDN, FVKESK. The V gene lost 0 bases and the J gene lost 9 bases, with 11 bases spanning the gap. This CDR3 spans 13 amino acids. This CDR3 reads CASSQERLVRYTF. In DNA, the CDR3 is TGTGCCAGCAGCCAAGAGAGGCTCGTCCGCTACACCTTC.

This clonotype has a handful of counts. The chain recombines TRBV13 with TRBJ1-1; 7 bases align to TRBD1. V was pared by 4 bases and J by 7 bases, with 3 bases of the junction left unmatched. Germline CDR1 PRHDT, CDR2 FYEKMQ (reference sequence). The CDR3 loop spans 12 amino acids. The CDR3 is CASSWGQNEAFF. The DNA for the CDR3 is TGTGCCAGCAGCTGGGGACAGAATGAAGCTTTCTTT.

About this clonotype: This may be a read error: a much more frequent sequence differs by one nucleotide. The chain recombines TRBV20-1 with TRBJ2-7; no clear D. This CDR3 is 13 amino acids long. Germline lookup yields CDR1 DFQATT and CDR2 SNEGSKA (reference sequence). DNA for the CDR3: TGCAGTCCGAGGCAGTCGAGCTCCTACGCGCAGTACTTC. Translation gives CSPRQSSSYAQYF.

This clonotype appeared many times. The CDR3 DNA reads as TGCAGCGTCCAGGACAGGGAGGTCTTCTATGGCTACACCTTC. As protein: CSVQDREVFYGYTF. The J gene is TRBJ1-2, the V gene TRBV29-1; 8 positions agree with TRBD1. Germline lookup yields CDR1 SQVTM and CDR2 ANQGSEA. V trimming: 6 bases; J trimming: 4 bases; junction bases outside the gene matches: 10. The CDR3 loop spans 14 amino acids.

The sample holds one count of this clonotype. The chain combines TRBV29-1 with TRBJ1-1, with 10 bases lining up with TRBD1. In germline, CDR1 is SQVTM, CDR2 ANQGSEA. The CDR3 is 13 residues long. Germline trimming cut 7 bases from V and 3 bases from J; bases unmatched to any gene: 5. The CDR3 sequence: CSGGGTGDTEAFF. CDR3 coding DNA: TGCAGCGGGGGGGGGACAGGGGACACTGAAGCTTTCTTT.